The 14 T cell receptor beta chains reported below all come from one sample, sequenced in a study of T cell repertoires in cytomegalovirus infection. TCRdb reprocessed the reads via MiXCR and lists one record per CDR3 protein. The repertoire includes just under 500,000 distinct CDR3 sequences, 30% to 40% of them detected once, and under 20% sits in the top ten. Antigen specificity for these receptors is unknown. The sample consisted of cultured PBMCs, taken from culture after CMV antigen stimulation. These TCRs come from a human donor in good health (CMV status not recorded). Some clones in this sample may be carry-over from other donors' samples.

This chain joins TRBV15 and TRBJ2-2, with TRBD2 matching 8 bases. Germline V gene lookup returns CDR1 LNHNV and CDR2 YYDKDF (reference sequence). The length of the CDR3 is 16 residues. The ends lost 0 bases at V and 5 bases at J; junction bases unmatched: 5. CDR3 in DNA: TGTGCCACCAGCAGAGAGAGGGCGGGAGGTACCGGGGAGCTGTTTTTT. It translates to CATSRERAGGTGELFF.

This chain links TRBV4-1 with TRBJ2-1; D may be TRBD1 or TRBD2 (5 bases each). Trimming stripped 1 base from V and 4 bases from J, with 17 bases between. The CDR3 has 17 amino acids. Germline loops: CDR1 MGHRA, CDR2 YSYEKL. As DNA, the CDR3 is TGCGCCAGCAGCCAAGTCCACCTCGAGGGGCCTTACAATGAGCAGTTCTTC. Protein sequence: CASSQVHLEGPYNEQFF.

The sample holds a few counts of this clonotype. The chain recombines TRBV7-9 with TRBJ1-3; 9 nucleotides match TRBD1. The CDR3 is 15 amino acids. Germline loops: CDR1 SEHNR, CDR2 FQNEAQ (reference sequence). Losses at the gene ends were 5 bases for V and 2 bases for J; bases not matched to a gene: 4. CDR3 DNA sequence: TGTGCCAGCAGCGGACAGGGGAACGCTGGAAACACCATATATTTT. The encoded protein is CASSGQGNAGNTIYF. The entire variable domain, with the rest obtained from reference TRBV7-9 and TRBJ1-3, is as follows: DTGVSQNPRHKITKRGQNVTFRCDPISEHNRLYWYRQTLGQGPEFLTYFQNEAQLEKSRLLSDRFSAERPKGSFSTLEIQRTEQGDSAMYLCASSGQGNAGNTIYFGEGSWLTVV.

The CDR3 DNA sequence: TGTGCCAGCAGCTTCGGGACTGGCCTTGAGCAGTTCTTC. Translating gives CASSFGTGLEQFF. The chain joins TRBV11-2 to TRBJ2-1; possibly TRBD2 for D (6 bases). Trimming pared 3 bases from V and 9 bases from J, leaving 12 bases between. From germline, CDR1 is SGHAT and CDR2 FQNNGV. CDR3 size: 13 residues.

The gene calls are TRBV12-3 or TRBV12-4 and TRBJ2-3; D is possibly TRBD2 (5 bases). The CDR3 covers 13 residues. Trimming took 7 bases from V and 6 from J, leaving 14 bases between them. In DNA form, the CDR3 reads TGTGCCAGCACCCGGGTGCGCGGGGATACGCAGTATTTT. This gives the protein CASTRVRGDTQYF.

This clonotype was recorded at least ten times. The rearrangement links TRBV7-2 to TRBJ1-2; D unresolved. This CDR3 is 13 amino acids long. V lost 3 bases, J lost 4 bases, and 9 bases lay in between. In germline, CDR1 is SGHTA, CDR2 FQGNSA. The CDR3 bases are TGTGCCAGCAGCTTTCCTCCTTCCTATGGCTACACCTTC. Protein: CASSFPPSYGYTF.

This clonotype was found a few times. The chain recombines TRBV6-5 with TRBJ2-3; TRBD2 matches 12 bases. Trimming took 2 bases from V and 4 from J; bases not matched to a gene: 4. CDR3 length: 16 residues. The germline gives CDR1 MNHEY, CDR2 SVGAGI. DNA for the CDR3: TGTGCCAGCAGTTACGGGACTAGCGGGCTAGCAGATACGCAGTATTTT. Encoded protein: CASSYGTSGLADTQYF.

This chain joins TRBV28 and TRBJ2-1; 8 bases match TRBD1. V dropped 5 bases and J dropped 3; count of bases not matched to a gene: 9. The CDR3 has 16 amino acids. Germline loops: CDR1 MDHEN, CDR2 SYDVKM. The CDR3: CASSPTGTGSYNEQFF. CDR3 coding DNA: TGTGCCAGCAGTCCAACCGGGACAGGTAGCTACAATGAGCAGTTCTTC.

The V call is TRBV27, the J call TRBJ2-2; tentative D call: TRBD2 (5 bases). V shed 7 bases and J shed 5 bases, with 17 bases lying between them. Germline V gene lookup returns CDR1 MNHEY and CDR2 SMNVEV (reference sequence). The CDR3 consists of 15 residues. In DNA, the CDR3 is TGTGCCAGCACCCCGAGGCAGGAGGCTACCGGGGAGCTGTTTTTT. Amino acids: CASTPRQEATGELFF.

This clonotype was counted at least ten times. The V call is TRBV7-2, the J call TRBJ1-3; D is unresolved. Germline CDR1 SGHTA, CDR2 FQGNSA. The CDR3 sequence is 13 residues long. V shed 3 bases and J shed 6 bases, with 9 bases lying between them. CDR3 loop: CASSFRNENTIYF. As DNA, the CDR3 is TGTGCCAGCAGCTTTAGGAACGAAAACACCATATATTTT.

The chain has TRBV11-3 and TRBJ2-5, with 9 bases matching TRBD2. CDR3 length: 17 amino acids. The germline V gene encodes CDR1 SGHNT and CDR2 YENEEA. V lost 1 base to trimming and J lost 6 bases; unmatched junction nucleotides: 12. CDR3 bases: TGTGCCAGCAGCTTAGCCCCCCTAGCGGGGCCGGGGAAGACCCAGTACTTC. Its translation: CASSLAPLAGPGKTQYF.

V gene TRBV5-1 combines with J gene TRBJ2-7; 8 nucleotides align to TRBD2. V dropped 0 bases and J dropped 6; count of bases not matched to a gene: 11. CDR1 is SGHRS, CDR2 YFSETQ, per germline. The CDR3 has 16 amino acids. As DNA, the CDR3 is TGCGCCAGCAGCTTGGAGGGACTAGGGCGGTCCCCCGAGCAGTACGTC. Translated: CASSLEGLGRSPEQYV.

The chain is built from TRBV7-2 and TRBJ2-1; the D gene is possibly TRBD2 (6 bases). Germline V gene sequence: CDR1 SGHTA, CDR2 FQGNSA. V lost 8 bases and J lost 9, with 14 bases in between. This CDR3 has 12 amino acids. The CDR3 nucleotides are TGTGCCAGCGGAGGAATAGCGGTTGAGCAGTTCTTC. It yields the protein CASGGIAVEQFF.

V gene TRBV6-5 combines with J gene TRBJ1-3; tentative D call: TRBD1 (5 bases). V was pared by 0 bases and J by 1 base, with 16 bases between. This CDR3 comprises 18 residues. Looked up from germline, CDR1 is MNHEY and CDR2 is SVGAGI. This CDR3 is CASSYSTDFFNSGNTIYF. As DNA, the CDR3 is TGTGCCAGCAGTTACTCGACAGACTTTTTTAATTCTGGAAACACCATATATTTT.